Described below is a single T cell receptor (beta chain) sequence and its context. Its antigen is unidentified. This entry belongs to a study of T cells in Graves' hyperthyroidism and ophthalmopathy. Amplified TCR beta CDR3 regions came from RNA transcripts. First-round RT-PCR of the TCR CDR3 relied on the HTBI primer set. Each CDR3 protein is one row after TCRdb ran MiXCR on the multiplex PCR reads. The sample holds approximately 400,000 distinct CDR3 sequences, about 14% seen once. General observations from the study: Ophthalmopathy, which appeared later, was predicted by the model a median about 5.9 months before onset. Using 13 V-J features, a model discriminated ophthalmopathy from stable hyperthyroidism. Blood shared most expanded thyroid clonotypes above 0.001.

With 2 bases removed from V and 4 bases from J, the gap between germline ends came to 12 bases. CDR1 and CDR2 from the germline V gene are LNHDA and SQIVND (reference sequence). The CDR3 is made up of 15 amino acids. PBMCs came from roughly 10 ml fresh peripheral blood. The sample was blood. This receptor was obtained from a woman aged 25 to 39 with Graves' ophthalmopathy. V usage is TRBV19 and J usage is TRBJ1-5; D gene unclear. The CDR3 region is CASSIWNRPNQPQHF. CDR3 in DNA: TGTGCCAGTAGTATATGGAACAGACCAAATCAGCCCCAGCATTTT.